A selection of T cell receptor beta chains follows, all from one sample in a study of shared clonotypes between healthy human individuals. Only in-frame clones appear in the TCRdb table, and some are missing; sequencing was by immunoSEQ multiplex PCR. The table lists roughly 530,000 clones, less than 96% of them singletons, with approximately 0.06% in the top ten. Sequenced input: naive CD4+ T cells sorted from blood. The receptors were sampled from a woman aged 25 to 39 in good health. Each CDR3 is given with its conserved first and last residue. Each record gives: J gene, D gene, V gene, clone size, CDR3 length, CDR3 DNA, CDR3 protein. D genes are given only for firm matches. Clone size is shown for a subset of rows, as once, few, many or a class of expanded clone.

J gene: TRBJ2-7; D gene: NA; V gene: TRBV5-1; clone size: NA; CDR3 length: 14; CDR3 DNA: TGCGCCAGCAGCTTGGCCTCGGGAGCCTACGAGCAGTACTTC; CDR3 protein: CASSLASGAYEQYF
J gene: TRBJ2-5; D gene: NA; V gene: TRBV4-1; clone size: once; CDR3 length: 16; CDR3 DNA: TGCGCCAGCAGCCAGGGCCGAACAGGGTCTGGAGAGACCCAGTACTTC; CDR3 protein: CASSQGRTGSGETQYF
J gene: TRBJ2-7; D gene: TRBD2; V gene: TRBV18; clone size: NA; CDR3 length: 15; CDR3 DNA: TGTGCCAGCTCCAGGGCGGGAGGGTCCGAGTACGAGCAGTACTTC; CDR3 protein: CASSRAGGSEYEQYF
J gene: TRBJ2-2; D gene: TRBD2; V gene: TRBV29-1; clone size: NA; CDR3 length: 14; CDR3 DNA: TGCAGCGTTCTTACTAGCGGGAGGCCCGGGGAGCTGTTTTTT; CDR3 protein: CSVLTSGRPGELFF
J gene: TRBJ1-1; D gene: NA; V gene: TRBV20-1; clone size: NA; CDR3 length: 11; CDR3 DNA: TGCAGCGGGACGGAGAACACTGAAGCTTTCTTT; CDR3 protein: CSGTENTEAFF
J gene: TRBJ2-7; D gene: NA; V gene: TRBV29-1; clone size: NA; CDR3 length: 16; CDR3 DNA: TGCAGCGCCGCCCGTAGCGGAGCAGACTGGGCCTACGAGCAGTACTTC; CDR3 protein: CSAARSGADWAYEQYF
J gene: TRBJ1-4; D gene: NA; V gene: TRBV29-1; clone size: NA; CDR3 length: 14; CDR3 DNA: TGCAGCGCTTGGGGTGGGTCAGCGGATGAAAAACTGTTTTTT; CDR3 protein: CSAWGGSADEKLFF
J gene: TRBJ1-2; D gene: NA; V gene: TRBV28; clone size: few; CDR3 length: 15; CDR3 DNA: TGTGCCAGCAGCCAAGCGCAGGGGACCCTCTATGGCTACACCTTC; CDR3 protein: CASSQAQGTLYGYTF
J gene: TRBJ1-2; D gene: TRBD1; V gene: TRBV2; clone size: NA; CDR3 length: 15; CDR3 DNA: TGTGCCAGCAGTAACCTGGACAGGGGCCCCCATGGCTACACCTTC; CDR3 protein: CASSNLDRGPHGYTF
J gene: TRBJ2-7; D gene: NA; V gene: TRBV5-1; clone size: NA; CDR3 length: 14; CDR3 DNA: TGCGCCAGCAGCCTCGGGACGGAACCATACGAGCAGTACTTC; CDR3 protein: CASSLGTEPYEQYF
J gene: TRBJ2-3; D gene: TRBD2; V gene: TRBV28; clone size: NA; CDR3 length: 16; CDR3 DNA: TGTGCCAGCAGTTCTCCTTCCAGCGGGAGGCGTGATACGCAGTATTTT; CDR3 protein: CASSSPSSGRRDTQYF
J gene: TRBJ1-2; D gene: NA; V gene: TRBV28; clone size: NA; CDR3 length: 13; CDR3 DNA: TGTGCCAGCAGACCCGACAATAACTATGGCTACACCTTC; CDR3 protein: CASRPDNNYGYTF
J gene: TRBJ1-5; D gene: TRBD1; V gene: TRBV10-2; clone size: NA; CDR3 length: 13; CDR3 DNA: TGCGCCAGCAGTCCCCCAGGGGGCCAGCCCCAGCATTTT; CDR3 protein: CASSPPGGQPQHF
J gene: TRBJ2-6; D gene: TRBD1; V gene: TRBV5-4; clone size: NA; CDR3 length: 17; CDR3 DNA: TGTGCCAGCAGCCCCGGGACAGGGGTCGGCGGGGCCAACGTCCTGACTTTC; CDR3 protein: CASSPGTGVGGANVLTF
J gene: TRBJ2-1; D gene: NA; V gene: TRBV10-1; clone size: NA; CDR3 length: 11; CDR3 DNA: TGCGCCAGCAGTGAGAACAATGAGCAGTTCTTC; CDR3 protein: CASSENNEQFF